The present TCR beta chain was sequenced within a study of esophageal squamous cell carcinoma under preoperative chemotherapy. About this clonotype: Its antigen is unknown.

Study-level results: Abundant clones tended to shrink rather than expand after paclitaxel-nedaplatin. Tumor-infiltrating lymphocytes showed no significant post-chemotherapy TCR diversity increase, unlike peripheral T cells.

The CDR3 runs 13 residues. Between the trimmed V and J ends, which lost 5 bases and 5 bases, there was a span of 11 bases. Per the germline V gene, CDR1 is SGHVS and CDR2 is FNYEAQ. TCRdb independently ran MiXCR on the PCR reads; one entry per CDR3 protein. Here the sample spans 10,000 to 15,000 distinct CDR3 sequences, 54% being singletons. As for time point: before preoperative PTX-NDP chemotherapy. This chain joins TRBV7-6 and TRBJ2-3, with D possibly being TRBD1 (6 bases). Sampling was performed from a patient given preoperative chemotherapy. This receptor was obtained from a human donor with esophageal squamous cell carcinoma. The donor label of this sample is uncertain. The CDR3: CASSAGAVDTQYF. In DNA, the CDR3 is TGTGCCAGCAGCGCAGGGGCGGTAGATACGCAGTATTTT.